The text below deals with one TCR beta chain. The sample comes from a study of OX40 agonist ivuxolimab in advanced cancers. Study-wide background: Those treated in dose escalation had hepatocellular carcinoma, melanoma, renal cell cancer or head and neck cancer. Participants could have had prior anti-PD-1, anti-PD-L1 or anti-CTLA-4 therapy, and around 40% had some.

V lost 2 bases, J lost 8 bases, and 3 bases lay in between. This CDR3 has 10 amino acids. Germline CDR1 MGHDK, CDR2 SYGVNS. Individuals having autoimmune disease history or systemic immunosuppression were not enrolled. Repertoires were generated with immunoSEQ multiplex PCR, while TCRdb's copy carries only in-frame clones and drops some. The repertoire holds under 95,000 clones, with roughly nine tenths as singletons. V usage is TRBV25-1 and J usage is TRBJ1-2; no definite D call. The source material was CD4+ or CD8+ T cells sorted from blood, sampled in a trial of the OX40 agonist ivuxolimab. The receptor's source is an adult with an advanced solid tumor such as melanoma, head and neck, liver or kidney cancer. The DNA of the CDR3 is TGTGCCAGCAGTGAAACCGGCTACACCTTC. It encodes CASSETGYTF.